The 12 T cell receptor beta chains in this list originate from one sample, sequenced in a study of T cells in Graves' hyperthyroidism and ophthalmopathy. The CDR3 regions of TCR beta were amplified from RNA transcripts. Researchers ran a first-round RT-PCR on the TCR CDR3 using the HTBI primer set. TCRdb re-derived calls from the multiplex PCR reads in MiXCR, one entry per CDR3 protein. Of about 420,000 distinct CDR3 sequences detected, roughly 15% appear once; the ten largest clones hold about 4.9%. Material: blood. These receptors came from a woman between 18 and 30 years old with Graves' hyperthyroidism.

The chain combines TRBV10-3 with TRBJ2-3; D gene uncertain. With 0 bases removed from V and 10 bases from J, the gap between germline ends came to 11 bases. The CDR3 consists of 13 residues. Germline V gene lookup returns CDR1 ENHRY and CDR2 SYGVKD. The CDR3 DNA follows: TGTGCCATCAGTGAGTCGATCGACGATGCGCAGTATTTT. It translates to CAISESIDDAQYF.

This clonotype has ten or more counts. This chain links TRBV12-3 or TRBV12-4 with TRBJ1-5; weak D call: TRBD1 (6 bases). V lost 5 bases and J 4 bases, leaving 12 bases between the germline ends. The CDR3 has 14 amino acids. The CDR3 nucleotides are TGTGCCAGCAGTCAAACCGACAGGAATCAGCCCCAGCATTTT. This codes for CASSQTDRNQPQHF.

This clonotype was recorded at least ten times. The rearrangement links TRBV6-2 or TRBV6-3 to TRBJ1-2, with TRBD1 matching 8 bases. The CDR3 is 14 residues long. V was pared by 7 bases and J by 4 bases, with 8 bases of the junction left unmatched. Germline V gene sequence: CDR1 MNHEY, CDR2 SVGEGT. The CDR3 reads CASTDRGSVYGYTF. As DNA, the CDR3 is TGTGCCAGCACTGACAGGGGTTCTGTCTATGGCTACACCTTC.

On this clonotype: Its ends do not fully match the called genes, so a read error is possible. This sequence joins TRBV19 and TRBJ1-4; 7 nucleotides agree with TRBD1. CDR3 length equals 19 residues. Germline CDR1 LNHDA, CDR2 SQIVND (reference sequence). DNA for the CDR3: TGTACCAGTAGTATGGCGGGACAGCGTCTCGCTCCAACTAATGAAAAACTGTTTTTT. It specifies CTSSMAGQRLAPTNEKLFF.

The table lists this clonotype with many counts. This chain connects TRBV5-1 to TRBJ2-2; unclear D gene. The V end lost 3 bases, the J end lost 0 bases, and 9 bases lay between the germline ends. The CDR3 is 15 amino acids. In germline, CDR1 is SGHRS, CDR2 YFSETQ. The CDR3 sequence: CASSSLNTNTGELFF. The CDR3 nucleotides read TGCGCCAGCAGCTCGCTTAATACGAACACCGGGGAGCTGTTTTTT.

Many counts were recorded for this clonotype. The CDR3 protein is CASSQVGAEQFF. DNA for the CDR3: TGTGCCAGCAGCCAAGTAGGAGCAGAGCAGTTCTTC. This rearrangement joins TRBV3-1 to TRBJ2-1; D is unclear. CDR3 length: 12 residues. CDR1 is LGHDT, CDR2 YNNKEL, per germline (reference sequence). V was clipped by 1 base and J by 10 bases, with 8 bases between them.

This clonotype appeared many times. The CDR3 loop is CASSYLPPGAGGELFF. The CDR3 DNA sequence: TGTGCCAGCAGTTACCTGCCCCCAGGGGCAGGCGGGGAGCTGTTTTTT. The chain combines TRBV6-5 with TRBJ2-2; D possibly corresponds to TRBD1 (6 bases). CDR3 size: 16 residues. From germline, CDR1 is MNHEY and CDR2 SVGAGI. The germline V and J ends were trimmed by 2 bases and 7 bases, with 17 bases remaining between them.

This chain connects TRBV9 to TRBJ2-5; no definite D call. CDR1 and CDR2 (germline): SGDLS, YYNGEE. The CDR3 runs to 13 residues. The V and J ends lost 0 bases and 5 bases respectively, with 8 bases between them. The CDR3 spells CASSVGSRETQYF. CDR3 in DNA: TGTGCCAGCAGCGTAGGGAGCCGGGAGACCCAGTACTTC.

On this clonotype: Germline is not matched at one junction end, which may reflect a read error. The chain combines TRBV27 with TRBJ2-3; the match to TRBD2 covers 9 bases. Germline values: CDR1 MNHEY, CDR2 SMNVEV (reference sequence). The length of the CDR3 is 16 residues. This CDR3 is CASSSDPGLATGTQYF. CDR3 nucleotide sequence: TGTGCCAGCAGTTCCGACCCGGGACTAGCAACAGGTACGCAGTATTTT.

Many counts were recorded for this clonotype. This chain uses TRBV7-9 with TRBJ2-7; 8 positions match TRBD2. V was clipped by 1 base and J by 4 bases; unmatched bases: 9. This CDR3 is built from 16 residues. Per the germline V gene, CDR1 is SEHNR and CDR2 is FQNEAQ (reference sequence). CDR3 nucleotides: TGTGCCAGCAGCTTAGATCTGGGCGGGAGGCGATACGAGCAGTACTTC. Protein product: CASSLDLGGRRYEQYF.

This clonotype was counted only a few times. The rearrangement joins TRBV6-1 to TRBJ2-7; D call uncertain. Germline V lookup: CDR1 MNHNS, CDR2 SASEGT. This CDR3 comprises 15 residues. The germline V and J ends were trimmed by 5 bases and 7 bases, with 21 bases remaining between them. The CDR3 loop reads CASSSGGGNLREQYF. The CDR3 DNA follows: TGTGCCAGCAGTTCCGGTGGCGGAAACCTACGAGAGCAGTACTTC.

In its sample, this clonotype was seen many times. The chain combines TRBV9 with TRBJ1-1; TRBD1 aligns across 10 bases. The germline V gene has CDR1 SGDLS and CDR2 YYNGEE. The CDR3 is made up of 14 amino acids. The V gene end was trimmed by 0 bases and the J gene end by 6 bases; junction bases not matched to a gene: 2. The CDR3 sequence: CASSVVGTGAEAFF. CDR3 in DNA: TGTGCCAGCAGCGTAGTGGGGACAGGGGCTGAAGCTTTCTTT.